This T cell receptor beta chain is drawn from a study of OX40 agonist ivuxolimab in advanced cancers. Study details: Antecedent anti-PD-1, anti-PD-L1 or anti-CTLA-4 therapy was permissible, with under 50% having received some. Study-level results: CD8+ T cells were the subset that, on average, had more expanded clones than CD4+. The expanded peripheral T cells' antigen specificity was not determined.

Trimming cost V 7 bases and J 4 bases; bases outside gene matches: 6. Germline lookup yields CDR1 MNHEY and CDR2 SVGAGI. CDR3 size: 13 residues. Using immunoSEQ multiplex PCR, the repertoire was profiled, and TCRdb retains in-frame clones only, with some absent. Among nearly 70,000 clones listed, 83% were seen once. Concerning this clone itself: As yet, its antigen is unknown.

The specimen was CD4+ or CD8+ T cells sorted from blood, collected in a trial of the OX40 agonist ivuxolimab. This receptor was obtained from an adult with an advanced solid tumor such as melanoma, head and neck, liver or kidney cancer. This chain links TRBV6-5 with TRBJ1-2; 7 bases fit TRBD1. CDR3 in DNA: TGTGCCAGCACCCGGGGACAGCCCTATGGCTACACCTTC. It is translated as CASTRGQPYGYTF.